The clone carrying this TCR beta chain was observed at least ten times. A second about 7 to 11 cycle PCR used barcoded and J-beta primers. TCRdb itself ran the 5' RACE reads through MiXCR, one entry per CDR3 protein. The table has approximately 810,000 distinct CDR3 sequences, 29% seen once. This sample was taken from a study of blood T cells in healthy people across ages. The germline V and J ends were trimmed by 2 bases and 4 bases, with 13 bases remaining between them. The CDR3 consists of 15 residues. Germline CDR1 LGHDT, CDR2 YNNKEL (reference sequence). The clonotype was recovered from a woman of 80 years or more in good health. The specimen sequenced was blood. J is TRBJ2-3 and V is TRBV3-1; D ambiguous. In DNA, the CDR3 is TGTGCCAGCAGCCAACAAGCAACGAGCGCAGATACGCAGTATTTT. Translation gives CASSQQATSADTQYF.